A selection of T cell receptor beta chains follows, all from one sample in a study of human T cells and chemical hapten exposure. TCRdb redid the calling of the RACE reads with MiXCR, one entry per CDR3 protein. Of about 360,000 distinct CDR3 sequences listed, approximately 5% are singletons. Sequences were derived from whole blood, sampled in connection with sensitization to the hapten diphenylcyclopropenone (DPC). Every receptor here comes from a woman aged 45-65 years with alopecia areata. Some clones in this sample may be carry-over from other donors' samples. CDR3s include the opening cysteine and the closing phenylalanine or tryptophan. The order of the fields is D gene, J gene, clone size, V gene, CDR3 protein, CDR3 DNA. D genes are given only for firm matches. Size is omitted from some rows. Given values are once, few, many or a class for expanded clones.

d_gene: -; j_gene: TRBJ2-5; abundance: few; v_gene: TRBV2; CDR3aa: CASSEVGSAETQYF; CDR3nt: TGTGCCAGCAGTGAAGTGGGTAGTGCAGAGACCCAGTACTTC
d_gene: TRBD1; j_gene: TRBJ1-1; abundance: few; v_gene: TRBV4-3; CDR3aa: CASSQGLLQGATEAFF; CDR3nt: TGCGCCAGCAGCCAAGGTTTATTGCAGGGGGCGACTGAAGCTTTCTTT
d_gene: TRBD2; j_gene: TRBJ2-5; abundance: many; v_gene: TRBV12-3/TRBV12-4; CDR3aa: CASSLLRGKETQYF; CDR3nt: TGTGCCAGCAGTTTATTGCGGGGGAAAGAGACCCAGTACTTC
d_gene: -; j_gene: TRBJ1-2; abundance: many; v_gene: TRBV7-9; CDR3aa: CASSSEVDNYGYTF; CDR3nt: TGTGCCAGCAGCTCGGAGGTGGATAACTATGGCTACACCTTC
d_gene: -; j_gene: TRBJ2-3; abundance: many; v_gene: TRBV20-1; CDR3aa: CSARDPWGSSTDTQYF; CDR3nt: TGCAGTGCTAGAGATCCTTGGGGATCTAGCACAGATACGCAGTATTTT
d_gene: -; j_gene: TRBJ1-1; abundance: many; v_gene: TRBV20-1; CDR3aa: CSAPENMNTEAFF; CDR3nt: TGCAGTGCGCCTGAGAACATGAACACTGAAGCTTTCTTT
d_gene: TRBD2; j_gene: TRBJ2-7; abundance: many; v_gene: TRBV14; CDR3aa: CASSQPASGREHEQYF; CDR3nt: TGTGCCAGCAGCCAACCGGCGAGCGGGAGAGAACACGAGCAGTACTTC
d_gene: TRBD1; j_gene: TRBJ2-3; abundance: few; v_gene: TRBV29-1; CDR3aa: CSAAGTGEADTQYF; CDR3nt: TGCAGCGCAGCCGGGACAGGGGAGGCAGATACGCAGTATTTT
d_gene: TRBD1; j_gene: TRBJ2-3; abundance: many; v_gene: TRBV2; CDR3aa: CASSEAMGQNTDTQYF; CDR3nt: TGTGCCAGCAGTGAAGCAATGGGACAGAACACAGATACGCAGTATTTT
d_gene: -; j_gene: TRBJ1-1; abundance: many; v_gene: TRBV7-6; CDR3aa: CASSLALRGTEAFF; CDR3nt: TGTGCCAGCAGCTTAGCGCTACGGGGTACTGAAGCTTTCTTT
d_gene: -; j_gene: TRBJ1-2; abundance: few; v_gene: TRBV10-3; CDR3aa: CAISESGGPGYGYTF; CDR3nt: TGTGCCATCAGTGAGTCAGGGGGGCCGGGATATGGCTACACCTTC
d_gene: -; j_gene: TRBJ1-2; abundance: many; v_gene: TRBV15; CDR3aa: CATSQRLGGDPNYGYTF; CDR3nt: TGTGCCACCAGTCAGAGATTAGGGGGGGATCCTAACTATGGCTACACCTTC
d_gene: -; j_gene: TRBJ2-1; abundance: few; v_gene: TRBV4-2; CDR3aa: CASSHGGGNEQFF; CDR3nt: TGTGCCAGCAGCCACGGGGGCGGGAATGAGCAGTTCTTC
d_gene: -; j_gene: TRBJ2-1; abundance: -; v_gene: TRBV7-2; CDR3aa: CASSGGLGHEQFF; CDR3nt: TGTGCCAGCAGCGGGGGCCTAGGGCATGAGCAGTTCTTC
d_gene: -; j_gene: TRBJ1-4; abundance: many; v_gene: TRBV6-6; CDR3aa: CASSLWPQGANEKLFF; CDR3nt: TGTGCCAGCAGCCTCTGGCCACAGGGAGCAAATGAAAAACTGTTTTTT
d_gene: -; j_gene: TRBJ2-5; abundance: many; v_gene: TRBV4-1; CDR3aa: CASSQEPFGVETQYF; CDR3nt: TGCGCCAGCAGCCAAGAACCGTTCGGGGTCGAGACCCAGTACTTC
d_gene: -; j_gene: TRBJ1-1; abundance: few; v_gene: TRBV5-1; CDR3aa: CASSPELGGSPEAFF; CDR3nt: TGCGCCAGCAGCCCAGAGTTAGGAGGGAGTCCTGAAGCTTTCTTT
d_gene: TRBD2; j_gene: TRBJ2-1; abundance: many; v_gene: TRBV6-2/TRBV6-3; CDR3aa: CASTDREGRNEQFF; CDR3nt: TGTGCCAGCACCGACCGGGAGGGGAGGAATGAGCAGTTCTTC
d_gene: -; j_gene: TRBJ1-5; abundance: -; v_gene: TRBV28; CDR3aa: CASSSPPPGNQPQHF; CDR3nt: TGTGCCAGCAGTAGCCCCCCGCCGGGTAATCAGCCCCAGCATTTT
d_gene: -; j_gene: TRBJ1-5; abundance: few; v_gene: TRBV20-1; CDR3aa: CSASEGGDQHF; CDR3nt: TGCAGTGCGAGCGAGGGGGGGGACCAGCATTTT
d_gene: TRBD1; j_gene: TRBJ1-5; abundance: many; v_gene: TRBV5-1; CDR3aa: CASSLAGQGGQPQHF; CDR3nt: TGCGCCAGCAGCTTGGCGGGACAGGGTGGTCAGCCCCAGCATTTT
d_gene: -; j_gene: TRBJ2-7; abundance: many; v_gene: TRBV18; CDR3aa: CASSKKGVEYEQYF; CDR3nt: TGTGCCAGCTCAAAAAAGGGGGTTGAGTACGAGCAGTACTTC
d_gene: TRBD2; j_gene: TRBJ2-3; abundance: many; v_gene: TRBV3-1; CDR3aa: CASSLGRGLAGSGDTQYF; CDR3nt: TGTGCCAGCAGCCTGGGCCGGGGACTAGCGGGCTCGGGAGATACGCAGTATTTT
d_gene: TRBD1; j_gene: TRBJ1-2; abundance: many; v_gene: TRBV20-1; CDR3aa: CSAAGTGLQRRYTF; CDR3nt: TGCAGTGCTGCCGGGACAGGTCTCCAAAGGAGGTACACCTTC
d_gene: -; j_gene: TRBJ1-2; abundance: many; v_gene: TRBV20-1; CDR3aa: CSAVQSGGRYTF; CDR3nt: TGCAGTGCTGTTCAATCTGGGGGCCGCTACACCTTC
d_gene: TRBD1; j_gene: TRBJ2-7; abundance: few; v_gene: TRBV6-2/TRBV6-3; CDR3aa: CASSYSDRGLEQYF; CDR3nt: TGTGCCAGCAGTTACTCGGACAGGGGGCTCGAGCAGTACTTC
d_gene: -; j_gene: TRBJ1-1; abundance: few; v_gene: TRBV3-1; CDR3aa: CASRPGRNTEAFF; CDR3nt: TGTGCCAGCAGGCCGGGGCGAAACACTGAAGCTTTCTTT
d_gene: TRBD2; j_gene: TRBJ2-3; abundance: many; v_gene: TRBV7-9; CDR3aa: CASSPSLAGGPEDTQYF; CDR3nt: TGTGCCAGCAGCCCATCTCTAGCGGGGGGGCCAGAGGATACGCAGTATTTT
d_gene: -; j_gene: TRBJ1-2; abundance: many; v_gene: TRBV29-1; CDR3aa: CSVEMPGSLWGYTF; CDR3nt: TGCAGCGTTGAAATGCCCGGGTCTTTATGGGGCTACACCTTC
d_gene: -; j_gene: TRBJ2-7; abundance: -; v_gene: TRBV20-1; CDR3aa: CSAPPRERAYEQYF; CDR3nt: TGCAGTGCTCCCCCTCGGGAGCGTGCCTACGAGCAGTACTTC
d_gene: -; j_gene: TRBJ2-7; abundance: -; v_gene: TRBV9; CDR3aa: CASSEAPGAVSYEQYF; CDR3nt: TGTGCCAGCAGCGAGGCCCCCGGGGCCGTGTCCTACGAGCAGTACTTC
d_gene: -; j_gene: TRBJ1-5; abundance: few; v_gene: TRBV20-1; CDR3aa: CSARGVLWGPQHF; CDR3nt: TGCAGTGCTAGGGGGGTCCTCTGGGGGCCCCAGCATTTT
d_gene: -; j_gene: TRBJ1-5; abundance: many; v_gene: TRBV6-2/TRBV6-3; CDR3aa: CASSSGTQGNQPQHF; CDR3nt: TGTGCCAGCAGTTCCGGGACGCAGGGAAATCAGCCCCAGCATTTT
d_gene: TRBD1; j_gene: TRBJ2-4; abundance: -; v_gene: TRBV10-2; CDR3aa: CASSALGQIENIQYF; CDR3nt: TGCGCCAGCAGTGCCTTGGGACAGATAGAAAACATTCAGTACTTC
d_gene: -; j_gene: TRBJ2-7; abundance: many; v_gene: TRBV29-1; CDR3aa: CSVGNGQNNEQYF; CDR3nt: TGCAGCGTTGGAAATGGACAGAATAACGAGCAGTACTTC
d_gene: -; j_gene: TRBJ2-7; abundance: few; v_gene: TRBV14; CDR3aa: CASSPVGVEQYF; CDR3nt: TGTGCCAGCAGCCCCGTCGGGGTGGAGCAGTACTTC
d_gene: TRBD2; j_gene: TRBJ2-7; abundance: few; v_gene: TRBV7-8; CDR3aa: CASSLEGLAPEQYF; CDR3nt: TGTGCCAGCAGCTTAGAGGGACTAGCGCCCGAGCAGTACTTC
d_gene: TRBD1; j_gene: TRBJ2-7; abundance: many; v_gene: TRBV7-9; CDR3aa: CASSLAGTGGRTYEQYF; CDR3nt: TGTGCCAGCAGCTTAGCCGGGACAGGGGGAAGAACCTACGAGCAGTACTTC
d_gene: -; j_gene: TRBJ2-7; abundance: many; v_gene: TRBV30; CDR3aa: CACIPDTSGYEQYF; CDR3nt: TGTGCCTGTATCCCGGACACCTCCGGGTACGAGCAGTACTTC
d_gene: TRBD2; j_gene: TRBJ2-2; abundance: -; v_gene: TRBV5-6; CDR3aa: CASSSGTSGNTGELFF; CDR3nt: TGTGCCAGCAGCTCCGGGACTAGCGGGAACACCGGGGAGCTGTTTTTT
d_gene: -; j_gene: TRBJ2-3; abundance: many; v_gene: TRBV24-1; CDR3aa: CATSRGQDTDTQYF; CDR3nt: TGTGCCACCAGTCGAGGACAAGACACAGATACGCAGTATTTT
d_gene: TRBD2; j_gene: TRBJ2-3; abundance: many; v_gene: TRBV7-2; CDR3aa: CASRRTRSDTQYF; CDR3nt: TGTGCCAGCAGGCGGACTAGATCAGATACGCAGTATTTT
d_gene: -; j_gene: TRBJ2-7; abundance: many; v_gene: TRBV7-8; CDR3aa: CASSPHRVPSGYEQYF; CDR3nt: TGTGCCAGCAGCCCTCACAGGGTCCCCTCGGGTTACGAGCAGTACTTC
d_gene: -; j_gene: TRBJ2-7; abundance: once; v_gene: TRBV6-1; CDR3aa: CASSEGPYGQYF; CDR3nt: TGCGCCAGCAGTGAAGGGCCCTACGGGCAGTACTTC
d_gene: -; j_gene: TRBJ1-3; abundance: -; v_gene: TRBV21-1; CDR3aa: CASSKEGSKLGNTIYF; CDR3nt: TGTGCCAGCAGCAAAGAGGGGAGCAAACTCGGAAACACCATATATTTT
d_gene: TRBD1; j_gene: TRBJ2-1; abundance: few; v_gene: TRBV29-1; CDR3aa: CSVGTGNYNEQFF; CDR3nt: TGCAGCGTCGGGACAGGGAATTACAATGAGCAGTTCTTC
d_gene: TRBD2; j_gene: TRBJ2-5; abundance: many; v_gene: TRBV7-2; CDR3aa: CASDGGSGGRATQETQYF; CDR3nt: TGTGCCAGCGATGGCGGTTCGGGCGGGAGGGCCACGCAAGAGACCCAGTACTTC
d_gene: TRBD1; j_gene: TRBJ1-2; abundance: many; v_gene: TRBV6-5; CDR3aa: CASSYSTGDGSGYTF; CDR3nt: TGTGCCAGCAGTTACTCGACAGGGGACGGGAGTGGCTACACCTTC
d_gene: -; j_gene: TRBJ2-4; abundance: many; v_gene: TRBV6-5; CDR3aa: CASSPLTDGGAKNIQYF; CDR3nt: TGTGCCAGCAGTCCCCTGACAGATGGAGGAGCCAAAAACATTCAGTACTTC
d_gene: -; j_gene: TRBJ2-7; abundance: many; v_gene: TRBV21-1; CDR3aa: CASSKDIGYEQYF; CDR3nt: TGTGCCAGCAGCAAAGATATAGGGTACGAGCAGTACTTC
d_gene: -; j_gene: TRBJ1-5; abundance: many; v_gene: TRBV2; CDR3aa: CASSGTANQPQHF; CDR3nt: TGTGCCAGCAGTGGGACGGCAAATCAGCCCCAGCATTTT
d_gene: -; j_gene: TRBJ1-2; abundance: -; v_gene: TRBV28; CDR3aa: CASSLSYNYGYTF; CDR3nt: TGTGCCAGCAGTCTCAGCTATAACTATGGCTACACCTTC
d_gene: TRBD2; j_gene: TRBJ2-3; abundance: -; v_gene: TRBV3-1; CDR3aa: CASSQDWGGATDTQYF; CDR3nt: TGTGCCAGCAGCCAAGATTGGGGGGGAGCCACAGATACGCAGTATTTT